A single sample is the source of the 26 T cell receptor beta chains below, sequenced in a study of cytomegalovirus exposure and HLA in healthy donors (dated by TCRdb to about 2017). To prepare the library, the immunoSEQ multiplex PCR assay was applied. For the multiplex PCR, a mixture combining 60 forward primers for TCR Vbeta segments and 13 reverse primers for TCR Jbeta segments was used. TCRdb's version of the immuneACCESS table is confined to in-frame rearrangements and falls short of the full clone set. An unresolved V gene accounts for under half of the shortfall where checked; the remainder is of unknown origin. In all, the sample holds about 160,000 clones, and around 73% of those were seen once. The ten most abundant clones make up approximately 1.5% of the sample. Sequenced sample: PBMCs. The origin of the receptors is a male donor in good health and CMV-seronegative.

V usage is TRBV27 and J usage is TRBJ2-7; D possibly corresponds to TRBD1 (5 bases). The CDR3 is 11 amino acids. V was clipped by 7 bases and J by 6 bases, with 10 bases between them. Germline V gene lookup returns CDR1 MNHEY and CDR2 SMNVEV (reference sequence). DNA of the CDR3: TGTGCCAGCACCCACCAGGGCGAGCAGTACTTC. It specifies CASTHQGEQYF.

The chain couples TRBV28 to TRBJ2-2, with D perhaps matching TRBD1 (6 bases). The V and J ends lost 5 bases and 1 base respectively, with 11 bases between them. Germline CDR1 is MDHEN and CDR2 is SYDVKM. This CDR3 contains 15 residues. CDR3 region: CASSPGHLNTGELFF. The DNA for the CDR3 is TGTGCCAGCAGTCCGGGACACTTGAACACCGGGGAGCTGTTTTTT.

This sequence joins TRBV6-6 and TRBJ2-7; D might be TRBD2 (6 bases). The CDR3 contains 12 residues. The germline V gene encodes CDR1 MNHNY and CDR2 SVGAGI (reference sequence). V lost 6 bases to trimming and J lost 4 bases, with 10 bases between them. The CDR3 here is CASSSRGYEQYF. DNA for the CDR3: TGTGCCAGCAGCTCCCGGGGGTACGAGCAGTACTTC.

The V and J genes are TRBV4-1 and TRBJ1-1; D gene uncertain. This CDR3 region has 14 residues. V lost 1 base, J lost 1 base, and 7 bases lay in between. Germline CDR1 is MGHRA and CDR2 is YSYEKL. CDR3 sequence: CASSQGRSNTEAFF. The CDR3 DNA is TGCGCCAGCAGCCAAGGCAGATCGAACACTGAAGCTTTCTTT.

The sample holds one count of this clone. A junction boundary mismatches the germline segment, possibly from a read error. The chain combines TRBV7-9 with TRBJ1-3; weak D call: TRBD1 (5 bases). CDR1 SEHNR and CDR2 FQNEAQ come from the germline V gene (reference sequence). This CDR3 has 15 residues. CDR3 nucleotide sequence: TGTTCCAGCAGCTTAGACCTCCAGGGCAGAAACACCATATATTTT. It yields the protein CSSSLDLQGRNTIYF.

This chain joins TRBV28 and TRBJ2-3; no firm D call. The CDR3 is 15 residues long. Trimming cost V 5 bases and J 1 base, with 13 bases left between them. Per the germline V gene, CDR1 is MDHEN and CDR2 is SYDVKM. The CDR3 region has the DNA TGTGCCAGCAGTCCCGCGGAGTGGGGCACAGATACGCAGTATTTT. This codes for CASSPAEWGTDTQYF.

This clone has a handful of counts. The rearrangement links TRBV19 to TRBJ2-7; 8 nucleotides match TRBD1. Unmatched junction bases numbered 6, after V lost 5 bases and J lost 0 bases. Germline V gene data show CDR1 as LNHDA and CDR2 as SQIVND (reference sequence). This CDR3 comprises 15 residues. CDR3 sequence: CASSDPGTGSYEQYF. CDR3 coding DNA: TGTGCCAGTAGTGATCCCGGGACAGGCTCCTACGAGCAGTACTTC.

The chain combines TRBV6-5 with TRBJ2-5, with D possibly TRBD1 on 6 matching bases. This CDR3 is built from 16 residues. The germline V gene has CDR1 MNHEY and CDR2 SVGAGI. V was shortened by 0 bases and J by 2 bases, with 13 bases between the two germline ends. CDR3 DNA sequence: TGTGCCAGCAGTTACTCGGGTAATGGACAGCAAGAGACCCAGTACTTC. It translates to CASSYSGNGQQETQYF.

In DNA, the CDR3 is TGCGCCAGCAGGGGCCAAGGGACAGGGGGAAATCAGCCCCAGCATTTT. This codes for CASRGQGTGGNQPQHF. This chain joins TRBV10-2 and TRBJ1-5; TRBD1 matches 11 bases. This CDR3 has 16 residues. Germline lookup yields CDR1 WSHSY and CDR2 SAAADI. V gave up 6 bases and J gave up 4 bases; unmatched junction bases: 8.

This sequence joins TRBV7-2 and TRBJ2-7; 12 bases are a match to TRBD2. The CDR3 has 16 residues. The germline CDR1 and CDR2 sequences are SGHTA and FQGNSA. The V segment lost 1 base and the J segment 3 bases; nucleotides outside the gene matches: 4. The CDR3 region has the DNA TGTGCCAGCAGCTTAGGAGGGGGACTAGCGGGCTACGAGCAGTACTTC. This sequence encodes CASSLGGGLAGYEQYF.

This clone was seen only once. The rearrangement links TRBV6-1 to TRBJ1-1, with D possibly being TRBD1 (5 bases). Germline CDR1 is MNHNS and CDR2 is SASEGT. The germline V and J ends were trimmed by 2 bases and 0 bases, with 10 bases remaining between them. This CDR3 is 15 amino acids long. The CDR3 nucleotides are TGTGCCAGCAGTGAATTTTACAGGCTGAACACTGAAGCTTTCTTT. Protein sequence: CASSEFYRLNTEAFF.

The rearrangement joins TRBV18 to TRBJ2-1, with 8 bases matching TRBD2. The germline V gene has CDR1 KGHSH and CDR2 LQKENI. V shed 2 bases, J shed 6 bases, and the junction held 3 bases outside the gene matches. This CDR3 region has 14 residues. This CDR3 is CASSPIAGGNEQFF. For the CDR3, the DNA is TGTGCCAGCTCACCAATCGCGGGAGGCAATGAGCAGTTCTTC. Using reference TRBV18 and TRBJ2-1 for the parts outside the CDR3, the full variable domain is NAGVMQNPRHLVRRRGQEARLRCSPMKGHSHVYWYRQLPEEGLKFMVYLQKENIIDESGMPKERFSAEFPKEGPSILRIQQVVRGDSAAYFCASSPIAGGNEQFFGPGTRLTVL.

This rearrangement joins TRBV19 to TRBJ2-1, with D possibly being TRBD1 (6 bases). The CDR3 has 16 amino acids. V was clipped by 3 bases and J by 0 bases, with 12 bases between them. The germline V gene encodes CDR1 LNHDA and CDR2 SQIVND (reference sequence). CDR3 in DNA: TGTGCCAGTAGTATTTCGGACAGTGCCTCCTACAATGAGCAGTTCTTC. This encodes CASSISDSASYNEQFF.

Notes on this clone: Other DNA sequences in the sample encode the same CDR3. V gene TRBV11-2 combines with J gene TRBJ2-1, with a possible D match to TRBD2 (5 bases). The V and J ends lost 1 base and 6 bases respectively, with 7 bases between them. The CDR3 is made up of 13 amino acids. Germline V lookup: CDR1 SGHAT, CDR2 FQNNGV. In nucleotides, the CDR3 is TGTGCCAGCAGCTTAGTCCGGGGCAATGAGCAGTTCTTC. Translated: CASSLVRGNEQFF.

This chain connects TRBV4-3 to TRBJ2-1; unclear D gene. CDR3 length equals 16 residues. The V end was cut by 0 bases, the J end by 1 base, with 10 bases between. CDR1 LGHNA and CDR2 YSLEER come from the germline V gene. The CDR3: CASSQDLTQSYNEQFF. DNA for the CDR3: TGCGCCAGCAGCCAAGATCTTACACAGTCCTACAATGAGCAGTTCTTC.

The V and J genes are TRBV7-2 and TRBJ1-2; tentatively, D is TRBD1 (6 bases). The ends were cut back, 5 bases at V and 1 base at J, with 8 bases in the middle. Germline CDR1 is SGHTA and CDR2 is FQGNSA. This CDR3 region has 13 residues. The CDR3 DNA reads TGTGCCAGCAGCCCACAGGGTAACTATGGCTACACCTTC. It is translated as CASSPQGNYGYTF.

This clone has more than one count but fewer than ten. This sequence joins TRBV9 and TRBJ2-4; possibly TRBD2 for D (5 bases). Trimming left V 0 bases short and J 8 bases short, with 12 bases between. The CDR3 contains 14 residues. CDR1 and CDR2 from the germline V gene are SGDLS and YYNGEE. CDR3: CASSVAAGIDIQYF. In DNA, the CDR3 is TGTGCCAGCAGCGTAGCGGCCGGGATCGACATTCAGTACTTC. Complete variable domain (other parts from reference TRBV9 and TRBJ2-4): DSGVTQTPKHLITATGQRVTLRCSPRSGDLSVYWYQQSLDQGLQFLIQYYNGEERAKGNILERFSAQQFPDLHSELNLSSLELGDSALYFCASSVAAGIDIQYFGAGTRLSVL.

The chain couples TRBV30 to TRBJ1-3; TRBD1 is a possible D gene (6 bases). V was cut by 4 bases and J by 0 bases, with 10 bases left in between. The CDR3 runs 14 residues. The V gene's germline CDR1 is GTSNPN and CDR2 SVGIG (reference sequence). CDR3 DNA sequence: TGTGCCTGGACCAGACAGGACTCTGGAAACACCATATATTTT. Amino acids: CAWTRQDSGNTIYF.

The rearrangement links TRBV6-5 to TRBJ2-2; weak D call: TRBD1 (5 bases). The CDR3 covers 14 residues. Germline V gene data show CDR1 as MNHEY and CDR2 as SVGAGI. Trimming removed 6 bases from V and 5 bases from J, with 13 bases in between. The CDR3 coding sequence is TGTGCCAGCAGGCGGCAGGGAAAGACCGGGGAGCTGTTTTTT. Its translation is CASRRQGKTGELFF.

This chain uses TRBV5-1 with TRBJ1-2; no firm D call. Deletions cut 0 bases from V and 5 bases from J, with 8 bases between. The CDR3 extends over 13 amino acids. Germline CDR1 and CDR2: SGHRS and YFSETQ. The CDR3 protein is CASSLETAYGYTF. The CDR3, as DNA: TGCGCCAGCAGCTTGGAAACAGCATATGGCTACACCTTC.

The chain links TRBV6-1 to TRBJ1-5; no reliable D call. Trimming removed 1 base from V and 7 bases from J, with 8 bases in between. CDR1 is MNHNS and CDR2 is SASEGT in the germline V gene. The CDR3 has 13 amino acids. The CDR3 loop is CASSEDGSQPQHF. DNA for the CDR3: TGTGCCAGCAGTGAAGATGGGAGCCAGCCCCAGCATTTT.

This chain joins TRBV2 and TRBJ1-5; a weak D match, TRBD1 (5 bases). This CDR3 has 15 amino acids. V gave up 1 base and J gave up 7 bases, with 14 bases separating them. Per the germline V gene, CDR1 is SNHLY and CDR2 is FYNNEI. Written as DNA, the CDR3 is TGTGCCAGCAGTGAAGGGGTAGGAGGGGACCAGCCCCAGCATTTT. Protein: CASSEGVGGDQPQHF.

CDR3: CASRLQGVNQPQHF. CDR3 coding DNA: TGTGCCAGCAGACTGCAGGGGGTCAATCAGCCCCAGCATTTT. The chain recombines TRBV6-6 with TRBJ1-5; TRBD1 matches at 7 bases. The CDR3 consists of 14 residues. V lost 6 bases to trimming and J lost 3 bases; unmatched junction nucleotides: 5. Germline V gives CDR1 MNHNY, CDR2 SVGAGI (reference sequence).

This rearrangement joins TRBV29-1 to TRBJ2-7; 7 positions agree with TRBD1. Germline assignment: CDR1 SQVTM and CDR2 ANQGSEA. The V gene end was trimmed by 4 bases and the J gene end by 3 bases; junction bases not matched to a gene: 6. The CDR3 has 13 residues. DNA of the CDR3: TGCAGCGTTGCCCAGGGGGACCACTACGAGCAGTACTTC. Translation: CSVAQGDHYEQYF.

Of note for this clone: Additional DNA sequences in this sample encode the identical CDR3. The chain employs TRBV5-1 and TRBJ2-1, with 9 bases that match TRBD1. Germline-derived CDR1 and CDR2 are SGHRS and YFSETQ. The CDR3 has 14 amino acids. Trimming took 4 bases from V and 4 from J; bases not matched to a gene: 3. Here the CDR3 DNA reads TGCGCCAGCAGCCCGGGACAGGGTTACAATGAGCAGTTCTTC. Its protein is CASSPGQGYNEQFF.

This clone was picked up a small number of times. The chain uses TRBV4-2 and TRBJ1-1; 8 bases line up with TRBD1. V was clipped by 2 bases and J by 5 bases; unmatched bases: 4. Germline V lookup: CDR1 LGHNA, CDR2 YNFKEQ. CDR3 size: 14 residues. This CDR3 is CASSQLDRGTEAFF. In nucleotides, the CDR3 is TGTGCCAGCAGCCAATTAGACAGGGGTACTGAAGCTTTCTTT.